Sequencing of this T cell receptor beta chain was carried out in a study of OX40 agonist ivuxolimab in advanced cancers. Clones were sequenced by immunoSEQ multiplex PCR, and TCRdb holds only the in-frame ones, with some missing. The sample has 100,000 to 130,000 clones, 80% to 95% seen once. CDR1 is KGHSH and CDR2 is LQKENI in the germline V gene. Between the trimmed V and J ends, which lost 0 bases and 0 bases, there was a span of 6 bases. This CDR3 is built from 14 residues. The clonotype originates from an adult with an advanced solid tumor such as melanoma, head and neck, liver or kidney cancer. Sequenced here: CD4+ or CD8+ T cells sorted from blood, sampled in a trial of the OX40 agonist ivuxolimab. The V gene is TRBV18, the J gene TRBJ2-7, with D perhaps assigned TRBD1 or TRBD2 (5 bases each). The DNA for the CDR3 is TGTGCCAGCTCACCACCGGGGGACTCCTACGAGCAGTACTTC. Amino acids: CASSPPGDSYEQYF.